Listed below are T cell receptor beta chains from one sample, sequenced in a study of T cell repertoires in cytomegalovirus infection. Antigens for these TCRs are unknown. Each CDR3 protein is one row after TCRdb ran MiXCR on the reads. The data contain roughly 280,000 distinct CDR3 sequences, roughly 21% of them seen just once; the ten biggest clones take up 15% to 20%. This specimen was cultured PBMCs, taken from culture after CMV antigen stimulation. These receptors were collected from a human donor in good health (CMV status not recorded). Some clones in this sample may be carry-over from other donors' samples. The CDR3 runs from the conserved cysteine through the conserved F or W. A D gene is named only where the DNA matches it firmly. Rows may omit the clone size; those that give it use once, few, many or a size class.

abundance: many
d_gene: .
j_gene: TRBJ1-1
v_gene: TRBV12-3/TRBV12-4
CDR3aa: CASSLAQAFF
CDR3nt: TGTGCCAGCAGCCTCGCCCAAGCTTTCTTT

abundance: few
d_gene: TRBD1
j_gene: TRBJ2-1
v_gene: TRBV4-1
CDR3aa: CASSQDPQGASRYNEQFF
CDR3nt: TGCGCCAGCAGCCAAGATCCGCAGGGGGCAAGTAGGTACAATGAGCAGTTCTTC

abundance: .
d_gene: TRBD1
j_gene: TRBJ1-5
v_gene: TRBV6-8
CDR3aa: CASNNHRDRTPQHF
CDR3nt: TGTGCCAGCAACAACCACCGGGACAGAACGCCCCAGCATTTT

abundance: few
d_gene: .
j_gene: TRBJ1-2
v_gene: TRBV2
CDR3aa: CASSEVSLRLYGYTF
CDR3nt: TGTGCCAGCAGTGAAGTCAGCCTACGGCTCTATGGCTACACCTTC

abundance: .
d_gene: TRBD1
j_gene: TRBJ1-5
v_gene: TRBV7-9
CDR3aa: CASSSTQGGFQPQHF
CDR3nt: TGTGCCAGCAGCTCTACTCAGGGGGGGTTTCAGCCCCAGCATTTT

abundance: many
d_gene: .
j_gene: TRBJ2-3
v_gene: TRBV7-8
CDR3aa: CASSLGYGDTQYF
CDR3nt: TGTGCCAGCAGCTTAGGTTACGGAGATACGCAGTATTTT

abundance: many
d_gene: .
j_gene: TRBJ1-5
v_gene: TRBV7-2
CDR3aa: CASNNRYSNQPQHF
CDR3nt: TGTGCCAGCAATAACCGTTATAGCAATCAGCCCCAGCATTTT

abundance: few
d_gene: .
j_gene: TRBJ1-1
v_gene: TRBV6-5
CDR3aa: CASSTSPGSNEAFF
CDR3nt: TGTGCCAGCAGCACCTCGCCAGGGTCGAATGAAGCTTTCTTT

abundance: many
d_gene: .
j_gene: TRBJ1-1
v_gene: TRBV7-2
CDR3aa: CASNSPGRKTEAFF
CDR3nt: TGTGCCAGCAACTCTCCGGGGAGAAAAACTGAAGCTTTCTTT

abundance: many
d_gene: .
j_gene: TRBJ2-7
v_gene: TRBV7-8
CDR3aa: CASSLKQRVSPFEQYF
CDR3nt: TGTGCCAGCAGCTTAAAACAGCGGGTCTCACCCTTCGAGCAGTACTTC

abundance: .
d_gene: .
j_gene: TRBJ1-1
v_gene: TRBV12-3/TRBV12-4
CDR3aa: CASSSDTTEAFF
CDR3nt: TGTGCCAGCAGTTCAGACACAACTGAAGCTTTCTTT

abundance: .
d_gene: .
j_gene: TRBJ2-2
v_gene: TRBV6-2/TRBV6-3
CDR3aa: CASIGAAGELFF
CDR3nt: TGTGCCAGCATCGGCGCGGCCGGGGAGCTGTTTTTT

abundance: few
d_gene: TRBD2
j_gene: TRBJ2-7
v_gene: TRBV28
CDR3aa: CASSGGVGHDF
CDR3nt: TGTGCCAGCAGCGGGGGGGTAGGGCACGACTTC

abundance: many
d_gene: TRBD1
j_gene: TRBJ1-4
v_gene: TRBV4-1
CDR3aa: CASSQGQGATNEKLFF
CDR3nt: TGCGCCAGCAGCCAGGGACAGGGCGCAACTAATGAAAAACTGTTTTTT

abundance: few
d_gene: .
j_gene: TRBJ2-1
v_gene: TRBV7-8
CDR3aa: CASSLTKGQFF
CDR3nt: TGTGCCAGCAGCTTAACGAAGGGTCAGTTCTTC

abundance: .
d_gene: TRBD2
j_gene: TRBJ2-7
v_gene: TRBV5-1
CDR3aa: CASSTTSGPTYEQYF
CDR3nt: TGCGCCAGCAGCACCACTAGCGGGCCTACCTACGAGCAGTACTTC

abundance: few
d_gene: TRBD2
j_gene: TRBJ2-1
v_gene: TRBV2
CDR3aa: CASSGTSGEQFF
CDR3nt: TGTGCCAGCAGTGGGACTAGCGGTGAGCAGTTCTTC

abundance: .
d_gene: .
j_gene: TRBJ1-1
v_gene: TRBV7-2
CDR3aa: CASSLALENTEAFF
CDR3nt: TGTGCCAGCAGCTTAGCTTTAGAGAACACTGAAGCTTTCTTT

abundance: .
d_gene: TRBD1
j_gene: TRBJ2-3
v_gene: TRBV2
CDR3aa: CASSGDRRDTQYF
CDR3nt: TGTGCCAGCAGTGGGGACAGGAGAGATACGCAGTATTTT

abundance: few
d_gene: .
j_gene: TRBJ2-7
v_gene: TRBV7-2
CDR3aa: CASSPTFSSYEQYF
CDR3nt: TGTGCCAGCAGCCCGACTTTTAGCTCCTACGAGCAGTACTTC

abundance: .
d_gene: .
j_gene: TRBJ2-5
v_gene: TRBV7-4
CDR3aa: CASSLGARGIETQYF
CDR3nt: TGTGCCAGCAGCTTAGGGGCACGAGGGATCGAGACCCAGTACTTC

abundance: .
d_gene: .
j_gene: TRBJ1-5
v_gene: TRBV6-2/TRBV6-3
CDR3aa: CASRQEGFGNQPQHF
CDR3nt: TGTGCCAGCCGACAGGAGGGGTTCGGCAATCAGCCCCAGCATTTT

abundance: .
d_gene: .
j_gene: TRBJ1-4
v_gene: TRBV20-1
CDR3aa: CSAPPLGGEKLFF
CDR3nt: TGCAGTGCCCCTCCCCTCGGGGGTGAAAAACTGTTTTTT

abundance: few
d_gene: TRBD2
j_gene: TRBJ2-2
v_gene: TRBV6-5
CDR3aa: CASSSGLAGPTGELFF
CDR3nt: TGTGCCAGCAGTTCAGGACTAGCGGGACCCACCGGGGAGCTGTTTTTT

abundance: .
d_gene: .
j_gene: TRBJ2-1
v_gene: TRBV9
CDR3aa: CASSVDPGQLDNEQFF
CDR3nt: TGTGCCAGCAGCGTAGATCCGGGACAACTGGACAATGAGCAGTTCTTC

abundance: .
d_gene: .
j_gene: TRBJ1-2
v_gene: TRBV5-7
CDR3aa: CASSVGCRASILPYGYTF
CDR3nt: TGTGCCAGCAGCGTTGGGTGCAGGGCTAGTATCCTCCCTTATGGCTACACCTTC

abundance: .
d_gene: .
j_gene: TRBJ2-3
v_gene: TRBV6-6
CDR3aa: CASSYPGTDTQYF
CDR3nt: TGTGCCAGCAGTTACCCGGGCACAGATACGCAGTATTTT

abundance: .
d_gene: .
j_gene: TRBJ1-1
v_gene: TRBV9
CDR3aa: CASSPSLGTEAFF
CDR3nt: TGTGCCAGCAGCCCCTCGCTCGGAACTGAAGCTTTCTTT

abundance: few
d_gene: .
j_gene: TRBJ1-1
v_gene: TRBV29-1
CDR3aa: CSHLGLLNTEAFF
CDR3nt: TGCAGCCACCTGGGACTCTTGAACACTGAAGCTTTCTTT

abundance: .
d_gene: .
j_gene: TRBJ1-5
v_gene: TRBV10-2
CDR3aa: CASSVGGSQPQHF
CDR3nt: TGCGCCAGCAGTGTTGGAGGGAGTCAGCCCCAGCATTTT